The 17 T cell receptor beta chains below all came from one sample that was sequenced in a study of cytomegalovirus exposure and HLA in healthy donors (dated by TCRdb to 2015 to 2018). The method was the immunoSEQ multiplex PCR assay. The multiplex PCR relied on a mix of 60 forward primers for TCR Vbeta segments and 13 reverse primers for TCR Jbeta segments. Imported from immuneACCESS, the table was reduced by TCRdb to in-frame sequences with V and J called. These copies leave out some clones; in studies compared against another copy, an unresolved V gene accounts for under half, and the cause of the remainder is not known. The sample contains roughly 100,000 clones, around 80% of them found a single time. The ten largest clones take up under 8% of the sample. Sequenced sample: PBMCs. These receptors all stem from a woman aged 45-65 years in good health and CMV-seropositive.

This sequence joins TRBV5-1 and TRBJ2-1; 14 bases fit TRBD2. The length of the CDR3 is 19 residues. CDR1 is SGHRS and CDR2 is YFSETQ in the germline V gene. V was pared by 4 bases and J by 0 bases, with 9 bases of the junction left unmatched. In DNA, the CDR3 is TGCGCCAGCAGCGGCCGGGGACTAGCGGGGGCCTACTCCTACAATGAGCAGTTCTTC. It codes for CASSGRGLAGAYSYNEQFF.

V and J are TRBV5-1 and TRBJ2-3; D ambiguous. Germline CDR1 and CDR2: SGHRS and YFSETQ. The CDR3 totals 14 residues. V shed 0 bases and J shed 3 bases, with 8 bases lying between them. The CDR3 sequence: CASSLGAVTDTQYF. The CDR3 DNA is TGCGCCAGCAGCTTGGGGGCAGTGACAGATACGCAGTATTTT.

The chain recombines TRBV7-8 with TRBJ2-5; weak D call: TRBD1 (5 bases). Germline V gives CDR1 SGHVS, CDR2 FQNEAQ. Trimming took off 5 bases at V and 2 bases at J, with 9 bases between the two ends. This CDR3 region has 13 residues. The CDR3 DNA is TGTGCCAGCAGCCCCCGACAGCAAGAGACCCAGTACTTC. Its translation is CASSPRQQETQYF.

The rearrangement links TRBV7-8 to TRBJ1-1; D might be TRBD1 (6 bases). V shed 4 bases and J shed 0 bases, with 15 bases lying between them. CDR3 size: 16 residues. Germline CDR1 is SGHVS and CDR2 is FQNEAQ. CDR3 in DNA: TGTGCCAGCAGCTACCGCACGGACAGCCTGAACACTGAAGCTTTCTTT. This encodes CASSYRTDSLNTEAFF.

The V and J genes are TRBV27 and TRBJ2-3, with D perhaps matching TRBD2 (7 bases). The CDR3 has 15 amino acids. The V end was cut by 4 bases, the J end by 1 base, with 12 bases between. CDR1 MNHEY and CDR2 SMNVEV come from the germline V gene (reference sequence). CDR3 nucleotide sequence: TGTGCCAGCAGTTCGGGGGGCGATGGCACAGATACGCAGTATTTT. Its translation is CASSSGGDGTDTQYF.

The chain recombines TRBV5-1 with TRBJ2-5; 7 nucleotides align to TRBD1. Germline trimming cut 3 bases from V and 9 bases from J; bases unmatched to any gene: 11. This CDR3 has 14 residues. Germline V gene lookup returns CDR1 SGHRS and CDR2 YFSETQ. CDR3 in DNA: TGCGCCAGCAGCTGGGACAGCCCGGAAGGGGCCCAGTACTTC. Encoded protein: CASSWDSPEGAQYF. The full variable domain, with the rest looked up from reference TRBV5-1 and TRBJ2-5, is KAGVTQTPRYLIKTRGQQVTLSCSPISGHRSVSWYQQTPGQGLQFLFEYFSETQRNKGNFPGRFSGRQFSNSRSEMNVSTLELGDSALYLCASSWDSPEGAQYFGPGTRLLVL.

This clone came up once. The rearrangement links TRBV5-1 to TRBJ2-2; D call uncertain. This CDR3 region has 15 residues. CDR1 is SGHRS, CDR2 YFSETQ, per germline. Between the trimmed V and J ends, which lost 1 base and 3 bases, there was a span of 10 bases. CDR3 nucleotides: TGCGCCAGCAGCTTGTCAGTCCCTGACACCGGGGAGCTGTTTTTT. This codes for CASSLSVPDTGELFF.

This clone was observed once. CDR3 nucleotides: TGTGCCAGTAGTAGGGCCCCGGCTGGAGAGCAGTACTTC. Protein product: CASSRAPAGEQYF. The chain combines TRBV19 with TRBJ2-7; no clear D gene. This CDR3 has 13 residues. Trimming shortened V by 4 bases and J by 7 bases, and 14 bases separated the two germline ends. The germline CDR1 and CDR2 sequences are LNHDA and SQIVND (reference sequence).

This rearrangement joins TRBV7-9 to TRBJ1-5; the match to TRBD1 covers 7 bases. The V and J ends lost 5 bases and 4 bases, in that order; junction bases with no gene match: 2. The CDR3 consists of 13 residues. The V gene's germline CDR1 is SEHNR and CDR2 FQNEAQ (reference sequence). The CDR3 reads CASSQGQNQPQHF. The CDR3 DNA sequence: TGTGCCAGCAGCCAGGGACAGAATCAGCCCCAGCATTTT. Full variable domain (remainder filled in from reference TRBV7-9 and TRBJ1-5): DTGVSQNPRHKITKRGQNVTFRCDPISEHNRLYWYRQTLGQGPEFLTYFQNEAQLEKSRLLSDRFSAERPKGSFSTLEIQRTEQGDSAMYLCASSQGQNQPQHFGDGTRLSIL.

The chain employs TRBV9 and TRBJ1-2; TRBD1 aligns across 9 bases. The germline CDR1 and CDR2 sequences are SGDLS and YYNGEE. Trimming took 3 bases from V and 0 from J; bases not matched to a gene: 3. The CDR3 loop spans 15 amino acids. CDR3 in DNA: TGTGCCAGCAGCGAGAGGACAGGGGCTAACTATGGCTACACCTTC. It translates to CASSERTGANYGYTF.

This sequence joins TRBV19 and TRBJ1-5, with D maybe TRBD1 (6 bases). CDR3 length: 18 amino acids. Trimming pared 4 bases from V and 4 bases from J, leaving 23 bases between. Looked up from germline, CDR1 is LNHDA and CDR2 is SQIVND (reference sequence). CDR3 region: CASSTGQWRKGLNQPQHF. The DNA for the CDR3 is TGTGCCAGTAGTACCGGACAGTGGAGAAAGGGCCTTAATCAGCCCCAGCATTTT.

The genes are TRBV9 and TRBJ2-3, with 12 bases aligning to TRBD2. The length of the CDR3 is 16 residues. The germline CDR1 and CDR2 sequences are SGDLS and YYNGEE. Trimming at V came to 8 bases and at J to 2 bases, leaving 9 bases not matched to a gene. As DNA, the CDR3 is TGTGCCAGTTCTATACTAGCGGGGGGTGACACAGATACGCAGTATTTT. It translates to CASSILAGGDTDTQYF.

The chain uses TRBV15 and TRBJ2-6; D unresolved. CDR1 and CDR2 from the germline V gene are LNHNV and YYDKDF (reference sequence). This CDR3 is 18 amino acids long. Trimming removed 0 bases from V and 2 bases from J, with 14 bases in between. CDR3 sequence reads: CATSRDSPFAAGANVLTF. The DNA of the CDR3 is TGTGCCACCAGCAGAGACAGTCCTTTTGCGGCTGGGGCCAACGTCCTGACTTTC.

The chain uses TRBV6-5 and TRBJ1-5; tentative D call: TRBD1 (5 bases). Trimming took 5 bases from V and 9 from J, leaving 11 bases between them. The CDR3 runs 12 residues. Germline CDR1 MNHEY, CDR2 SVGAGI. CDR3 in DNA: TGTGCCAGCAGTGAATTTAGGGGGCCCCAGCATTTT. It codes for CASSEFRGPQHF.

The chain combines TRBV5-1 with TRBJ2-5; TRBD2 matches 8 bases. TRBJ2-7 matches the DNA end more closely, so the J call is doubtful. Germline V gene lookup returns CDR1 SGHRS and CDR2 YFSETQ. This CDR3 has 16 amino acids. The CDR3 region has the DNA TGCGCCAGCAGGGCCCCTAGCGGGCCCGGAGGCCGCGAGCAGTACTTC. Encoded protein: CASRAPSGPGGREQYF.

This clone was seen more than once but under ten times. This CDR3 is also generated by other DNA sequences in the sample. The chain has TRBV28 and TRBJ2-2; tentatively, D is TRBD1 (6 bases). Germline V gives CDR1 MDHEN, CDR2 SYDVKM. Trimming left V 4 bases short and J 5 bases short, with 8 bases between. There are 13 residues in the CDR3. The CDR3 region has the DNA TGTGCCAGCAGTTCCAGGGGAACCGGGGAGCTGTTTTTT. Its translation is CASSSRGTGELFF.

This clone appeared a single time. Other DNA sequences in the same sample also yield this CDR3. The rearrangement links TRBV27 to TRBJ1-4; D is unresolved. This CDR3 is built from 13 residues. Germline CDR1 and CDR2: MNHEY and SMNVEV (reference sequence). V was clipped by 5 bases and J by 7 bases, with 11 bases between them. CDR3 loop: CASSLLGGEKLFF. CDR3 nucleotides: TGTGCCAGCAGTCTCCTCGGCGGTGAAAAACTGTTTTTT.